This TCR beta chain was identified in a study of CD8 T cells in ankylosing spondylitis. Notes on the study in general: As reported, disease-linked clones showed significant enrichment in matched ankylosing spondylitis synovial fluid.

This clonotype was observed at least ten times. What it binds is unknown. TCRdb re-called the 5' RACE reads with MiXCR, one entry per CDR3 protein. This table has hundreds of thousands of distinct CDR3 sequences, around 24% appearing once. Sequencing was done on a sample of blood, either unsorted or a sorted T cell fraction (not recorded which). This TCR was sampled from a male donor with ankylosing spondylitis or in good health (not recorded which).

The CDR3 region has the DNA TGTGCCAGCAACCAGAGGGGGAGGACTGAAGCTTTCTTT. It translates to CASNQRGRTEAFF. V usage is TRBV3-1 and J usage is TRBJ1-1; weak D call: TRBD1 (6 bases). V was cut by 7 bases and J by 5 bases, with 14 bases left in between. CDR3 length: 13 amino acids. Germline assignment: CDR1 LGHDT and CDR2 YNNKEL (reference sequence). The complete variable domain, with remaining parts taken from reference TRBV3-1 and TRBJ1-1, reads DTAVSQTPKYLVTQMGNDKSIKCEQNLGHDTMYWYKQDSKKFLKIMFSYNNKELIINETVPNRFSPKSPDKAHLNLHINSLELGDSAVYFCASNQRGRTEAFFGQGTRLTVV.